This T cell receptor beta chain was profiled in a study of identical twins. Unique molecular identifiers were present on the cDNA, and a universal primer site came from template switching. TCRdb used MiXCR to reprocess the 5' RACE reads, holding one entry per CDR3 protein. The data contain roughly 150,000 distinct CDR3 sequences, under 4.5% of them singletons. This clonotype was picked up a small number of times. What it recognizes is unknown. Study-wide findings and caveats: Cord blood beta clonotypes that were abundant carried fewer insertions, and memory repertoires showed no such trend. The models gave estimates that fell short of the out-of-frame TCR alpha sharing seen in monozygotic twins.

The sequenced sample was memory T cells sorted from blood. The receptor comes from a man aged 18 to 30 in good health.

The CDR3 sequence: CASSQEVSVGTDTQYF. The DNA of the CDR3 is TGCGCCAGCAGCCAAGAGGTTTCAGTGGGGACAGATACGCAGTATTTT. V gene TRBV4-3 combines with J gene TRBJ2-3, with D uncertain. V lost 0 bases and J lost 3, with 13 bases in between. This CDR3 spans 16 amino acids. The germline V gene has CDR1 LGHNA and CDR2 YSLEER.